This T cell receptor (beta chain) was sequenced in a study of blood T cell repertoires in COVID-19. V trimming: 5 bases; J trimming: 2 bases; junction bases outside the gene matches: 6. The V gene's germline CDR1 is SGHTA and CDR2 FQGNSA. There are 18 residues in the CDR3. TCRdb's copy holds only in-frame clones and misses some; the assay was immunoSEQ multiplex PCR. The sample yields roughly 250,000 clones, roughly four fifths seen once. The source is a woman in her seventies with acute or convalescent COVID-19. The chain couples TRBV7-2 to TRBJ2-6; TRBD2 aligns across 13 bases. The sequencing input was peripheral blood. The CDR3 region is CASSQRLAGGAGANVLTF. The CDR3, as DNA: TGTGCCAGCAGCCAAAGACTAGCGGGGGGTGCTGGGGCCAACGTCCTGACTTTC.